A selection of T cell receptor beta chains follows, all from one sample in a study of T cell responses to AZD1222 COVID-19 vaccine. Sequencing used immunoSEQ multiplex PCR; TCRdb keeps in-frame clones, though not all of them. Of 150,000 or so clones detected, 80% to 95% appear once; the ten largest clones hold roughly 1.3%. The sample here was peripheral blood, taken on day 0 of AZD1222 vaccination. The source of these receptors is an adult in good health. CDR3s include the opening cysteine and the closing phenylalanine or tryptophan.

TRBV12-3/TRBV12-4	TRBJ1-2	CASSASLRGYTF
TRBV27	TRBJ2-7	CASSPLASGGYEQYF
TRBV5-1	TRBJ2-5	CASSSDRETQYF
TRBV4-2	TRBJ1-3	CASSQDLEGGNTIYF
TRBV9	TRBJ2-2	CASSVGLGDTGELFF
TRBV19	TRBJ1-5	CASKPQINQPQHF
TRBV20-1	TRBJ1-2	CSAADPLTF
TRBV7-9	TRBJ1-6	CASSAVDKNSPLHF
TRBV19	TRBJ1-3	CASTGGNTIYF
TRBV11-2	TRBJ1-3	CASSLIREAGNTIYF
TRBV4-3	TRBJ2-1	CASSQESPLAGGPNEQFF
TRBV27	TRBJ2-7	CASRSGVSYEQYF
TRBV5-4	TRBJ2-2	CASSLRAGLNTGELFF
TRBV12-3/TRBV12-4	TRBJ1-1	CASTLRGGSGAFF
TRBV3-1/TRBV3-2	TRBJ2-7	CASSLGRTYEQYF
TRBV5-1	TRBJ1-5	CASSPRDRGGAGNQPQHF
TRBV28	TRBJ1-5	CASSSGLSGQPQHF
TRBV19	TRBJ1-1	CASSIGSSNTEAFF
TRBV12-3/TRBV12-4	TRBJ1-2	CASSRDRSRGYTF
TRBV20-1	TRBJ1-3	CGKVSGNTIYF
TRBV15	TRBJ2-2	CATSLGDWENTGELFF
TRBV25-1	TRBJ1-1	CASKRLRTEAFF
TRBV6-1	TRBJ2-7	CASSEAPRPRGVEQYF
TRBV27	TRBJ1-6	CASSSPRGSDNSPLHF
TRBV2	TRBJ1-5	CASGGEFISNQPQHF
TRBV27	TRBJ1-6	CASTPGGANSPLHF
TRBV29-1	TRBJ1-1	CSVGGRDGEAFF